The source of this T cell receptor beta chain is a study of shared clonotypes between healthy human individuals. About the study: Plates per donor: three CD4 naive, three CD4 memory, two CD8 naive, one CD8 memory.

This CDR3 spans 14 amino acids. The V gene end was trimmed by 0 bases and the J gene end by 4 bases; junction bases not matched to a gene: 3. Looked up from germline, CDR1 is SGHNT and CDR2 is YYREEE (reference sequence). Assay: immunoSEQ multiplex PCR; the TCRdb copy retains only in-frame clones and omits some. Among some 2,100,000 clones listed, approximately 94% were seen once. Comment on this clone: This sample also contains other DNA sequences that code for the same CDR3.

The specimen was naive CD4+ T cells sorted from blood. Subset given: CD45RA+ positively selected. J is TRBJ1-1 and V is TRBV5-4; 7 bases match TRBD1. The TCR sequence derives from a man between 18 and 29 years old in good health. The CDR3 sequence: CASSLDRGGTEAFF. The CDR3 nucleotides read TGTGCCAGCAGCTTGGACAGGGGAGGCACTGAAGCTTTCTTT.